The T cell receptor beta chain described here comes from a study of blood T cell repertoires in COVID-19. Study-wide context: The analysed material was cDNA or gDNA that came from T cells, B-cell-depleted T cells, or PBMCs.

V dropped 3 bases and J dropped 4 bases, with 8 bases sitting between them. CDR3 length equals 13 residues. CDR1 and CDR2 from the germline V gene are MNHNS and SASEGT. Method: immunoSEQ multiplex PCR; TCRdb's copy keeps in-frame clones and lacks some. The sample includes around 280,000 clones, more than 70% of them seen just once. Input material: peripheral blood. The genes are TRBV6-1 and TRBJ2-3; possible D gene TRBD2, 6 bases. The receptor was isolated from a woman in her twenties or thirties with COVID-19, enrolled during active disease. CDR3 loop: CASSEGGPDTQYF. CDR3 coding DNA: TGTGCCAGCAGTGAGGGAGGTCCAGATACGCAGTATTTT.